Listed below are T cell receptor beta chains from one sample, sequenced in a study of shared clonotypes between healthy human individuals. The assay was immunoSEQ multiplex PCR, and TCRdb's table has in-frame clones only and misses some. Among approximately 640,000 clones listed, 72% were seen once. Sequencing used memory CD4+ T cells sorted from blood. These receptors were obtained from a woman aged 25-40 years in good health. Each CDR3 is given with its conserved first and last residue. A D gene is named only where the DNA matches it firmly. Some rows mark clone size as missing; the rest say once, few, many or name a class of expanded clone.

J	D	size	V	DNA	CDR3
TRBJ2-5	TRBD2	.	TRBV9	TGTGCCAGCAGCGTAGCATTAGCGGGAGTTGAGACCCAGTACTTC	CASSVALAGVETQYF
TRBJ2-7	TRBD2	few	TRBV2	TGTGCCAGCAGTGGGGAGGGGCAGGGACTGTACGAGCAGTACTTC	CASSGEGQGLYEQYF
TRBJ2-7	.	few	TRBV7-9	TGTGCCAGCAGCTTTTCGGGCCACGAGCAGTACTTC	CASSFSGHEQYF
TRBJ2-1	.	.	TRBV27	TGTGCCAGCAGCGCGGGTAGCTCCTACAATGAGCAGTTCTTC	CASSAGSSYNEQFF
TRBJ1-2	.	few	TRBV18	TGTGCCAGCTCACCAAACCAGGGACACAACTATGGCTACACCTTC	CASSPNQGHNYGYTF
TRBJ2-7	.	.	TRBV10-2	TGCGCCAGCAGTGAGTCTGCGGGTGGGTTGGAGCAGTACTTC	CASSESAGGLEQYF
TRBJ2-6	TRBD1	.	TRBV7-9	TGTGCCAGCAGTAGGACAGGGGGCCCTCTCTCTGGGGCCAACGTCCTGACTTTC	CASSRTGGPLSGANVLTF
TRBJ2-7	.	.	TRBV1	TGCACCAGCAGCCGACCAGACTACTACGAGCAGTACTTC	CTSSRPDYYEQYF
TRBJ2-5	TRBD2	.	TRBV6-6	TGTGCCAGCAGCCCCCTGAGCGGGAGTAAGTACTTC	CASSPLSGSKYF
TRBJ1-5	TRBD1	few	TRBV6-5	TGTGCCAGCAGTTACTCGTACACAGGGGATCAGCCCCAGCATTTT	CASSYSYTGDQPQHF
TRBJ2-6	.	.	TRBV7-9	TGTGCCAGCAGCTCTTCTGGGGCCAACGTCCTGACTTTC	CASSSSGANVLTF
TRBJ2-7	.	.	TRBV19	TGTGCCAGTAGTACACAGGGCCACGAGCAGTACTTC	CASSTQGHEQYF
TRBJ1-4	.	.	TRBV7-8	TGTGCCAGCAGCTCTCACCGGGCGGCGGGACGTGAAAAACTGTTTTTT	CASSSHRAAGREKLFF
TRBJ2-7	.	.	TRBV6-1	TGTGCCAGCAGCACCGAGTCCTACGAGCAGTACTTC	CASSTESYEQYF
TRBJ2-7	.	few	TRBV2	TGTGCCAGCAGTCCTTCCCCGACTATCCACGAGCAGTACTTC	CASSPSPTIHEQYF
TRBJ1-1	TRBD1	few	TRBV25-1	TGTGCCAGCAGTGCGTTCGGACAGGGGAACACTGAAGCTTTCTTT	CASSAFGQGNTEAFF
TRBJ1-4	.	few	TRBV28	TGTGCCAGCAGTTTATTGAACTCAATTAAAAATGAAAAACTGTTTTTT	CASSLLNSIKNEKLFF
TRBJ1-2	.	once	TRBV19	TGTGCCAGTAGAAATAGCCACAGAATAAACAGCTATGGCTACACCTTC	CASRNSHRINSYGYTF
TRBJ1-4	TRBD1	.	TRBV28	TGTGCCAGCAGAAATGTTGACAGGGCACGCGAAAAACTGTTTTTT	CASRNVDRAREKLFF
TRBJ2-6	.	.	TRBV4-2	TGTGCCAGCAGCCAAGATGGCCAATCAGTCTCTGGGGCCAACGTCCTGACTTTC	CASSQDGQSVSGANVLTF
TRBJ2-2	.	.	TRBV6-1	TGTGCCAGCGGGCAGGGGTGGGGGGAGCTGTTTTTT	CASGQGWGELFF